This T cell receptor beta chain was profiled in a study of persistence of HIV-infected CD4 T cells. Findings and caveats of the study: TCR analyses could not target the rare provirus-carrying CMV-responding cells.

Sequencing used immunoSEQ version 4 in survey mode. Some clones are missing from TCRdb's copy, which holds only in-frame ones; the method was immunoSEQ multiplex PCR. The sample lists roughly 41,000 clones; 80% were seen once. Lysates of CMV-infected fibroblasts at roughly 10 ug/mL stimulated these cells. CD40L-negative CD69-negative CD45RO-high memory CD4+ T cells were sorted as populations depleted of antigen-responding cells. Plasma HIV-1 RNA stayed below 50 copies/mL for at least 4 years. V shed 6 bases and J shed 2 bases, with 10 bases lying between them. Germline CDR1 reads MNHEY; CDR2 reads SVGAGI. The CDR3 runs 13 residues. This clone was picked up a small number of times. Its cognate antigen is unknown.

The clonotype was recovered from an adult man with HIV who was CMV-seropositive. The sample in question was CD4+ T cells sorted from PBMCs after approximately 18-hour stimulation, obtained from a patient who received antiretroviral therapy. This chain uses TRBV6-5 with TRBJ1-2; no clear D gene. CDR3 DNA sequence: TGTGCCAGCAGCCAAAGGGTCAACTATGGCTACACCTTC. Translating it yields CASSQRVNYGYTF.